This T cell receptor (beta chain) was recovered during a study of T cell responses to AZD1222 COVID-19 vaccine. Generated by immunoSEQ multiplex PCR, the TCRdb table keeps only in-frame clones and is missing some. The data contain under 200,000 clones, 88% of them seen just once; the ten biggest clones take up roughly a quarter. CDR1 SGHTA and CDR2 FQGNSA come from the germline V gene. V dropped 0 bases and J dropped 6 bases, with 12 bases sitting between them. This CDR3 contains 15 residues. The sample consisted of peripheral blood, taken 28 days after the second AZD1222 dose. The V gene is TRBV7-2, the J gene TRBJ2-4; no reliable D call. The TCR comes from an adult who received the AZD1222 COVID-19 vaccine. The CDR3 sequence is CASSLAGNNPNIQYF. CDR3 nucleotides: TGTGCCAGCAGCTTAGCGGGGAACAACCCAAACATTCAGTACTTC.